Each of the 5 T cell receptor beta chains below was sequenced from the same sample in a study of blood T cell repertoires in COVID-19. Clones were sequenced by immunoSEQ multiplex PCR, and TCRdb holds only the in-frame ones, with some missing. The profile shows about 320,000 clones, 87% of them singletons. Sequencing used PBMCs or T cells enriched from blood (not recorded which). Every receptor here comes from a woman younger than 30 who had recovered from COVID-19.

The V call is TRBV4-2, the J call TRBJ2-1; 7 bases line up with TRBD2. Trimming cost V 0 bases and J 4 bases; bases outside gene matches: 6. Germline V lookup: CDR1 LGHNA, CDR2 YNFKEQ. The CDR3 totals 16 residues. The CDR3 bases are TGTGCCAGCAGCCAAGATTTTGGCGGGAGTTACAATGAGCAGTTCTTC. Encoded protein: CASSQDFGGSYNEQFF.

The rearrangement joins TRBV10-3 to TRBJ1-4; D remains unclear. The CDR3 totals 17 residues. V was trimmed by 4 bases and J by 8 bases, leaving 23 bases between them. Germline values: CDR1 ENHRY, CDR2 SYGVKD. The CDR3 loop is CAISVTKEVVEAEKLFF. The DNA for the CDR3 is TGTGCCATCAGTGTGACGAAGGAAGTTGTTGAGGCGGAAAAACTGTTTTTT.

The rearrangement links TRBV20-1 to TRBJ2-7; 7 bases line up with TRBD1. Germline CDR1 and CDR2: DFQATT and SNEGSKA (reference sequence). This CDR3 contains 13 residues. V dropped 3 bases and J dropped 6; count of bases not matched to a gene: 8. As DNA, the CDR3 is TGCAGTGCTAGTGCACCGGGACAGTCCGAGCAGTACTTC. As protein: CSASAPGQSEQYF.

The chain recombines TRBV5-6 with TRBJ1-1; 7 nucleotides align to TRBD1. The germline CDR1 and CDR2 sequences are SGHDT and YYEEEE. Trimming at V came to 2 bases and at J to 0 bases, leaving 4 bases not matched to a gene. CDR3 length: 15 amino acids. CDR3 protein: CASSLPQGLNTEAFF. Here the CDR3 DNA reads TGTGCCAGCAGCTTACCACAGGGGCTGAACACTGAAGCTTTCTTT.

The chain carries TRBV5-6 and TRBJ2-3, with 10 positions matching TRBD1. V shed 4 bases, J shed 2 bases, and the junction held 4 bases outside the gene matches. CDR1 and CDR2 (germline): SGHDT, YYEEEE. The CDR3 extends over 15 amino acids. The CDR3 loop reads CASSGGTGATDTQYF. The DNA of the CDR3 is TGTGCCAGCAGCGGCGGGACAGGGGCCACAGATACGCAGTATTTT.